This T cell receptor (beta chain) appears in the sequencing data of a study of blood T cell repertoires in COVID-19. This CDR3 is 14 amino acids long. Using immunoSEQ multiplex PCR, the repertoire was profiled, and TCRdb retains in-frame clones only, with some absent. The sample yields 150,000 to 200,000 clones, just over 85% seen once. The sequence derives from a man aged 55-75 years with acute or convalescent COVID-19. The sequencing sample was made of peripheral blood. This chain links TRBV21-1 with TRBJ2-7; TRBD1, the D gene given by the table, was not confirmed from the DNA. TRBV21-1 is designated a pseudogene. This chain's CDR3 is CASSLGQVRIEQYF. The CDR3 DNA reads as TGTGCCAGCAGCCTCGGCCAGGTGCGTATCGAGCAGTACTTC.